This TCR beta chain was observed in a study of blood T cell repertoires in COVID-19. Methods used by the authors: Reference gene primer amplification gave estimated nucleated cell counts. Some clones are missing from TCRdb's copy, which holds only in-frame ones; the method was immunoSEQ multiplex PCR. V, J and clone size are those of that table, while D and trimming were read from the DNA. The sample lists 70,000 or so clones, around 90% occurring once. Input material: peripheral blood. This sequence was found in a human donor in a cohort sampled during active COVID-19.

Here the CDR3 reads CASSPPPSAKGPYEQYF. Written as DNA, the CDR3 is TGTGCCAGCAGTCCTCCCCCTAGCGCGAAGGGTCCCTACGAGCAGTACTTC. This chain uses TRBV2 with TRBJ2-7; a weak D match, TRBD2 (6 bases). Germline V gives CDR1 SNHLY, CDR2 FYNNEI. This CDR3 has 17 amino acids. V was shortened by 5 bases and J by 2 bases, with 22 bases between the two germline ends.